This TCR beta chain was profiled in a study of T cell repertoires in cytomegalovirus infection. As for the study in general: Indications of both CMV infection and matching HLA type were provided by public TCR beta signatures.

Unmatched junction bases numbered 10, after V lost 3 bases and J lost 11 bases. In germline, CDR1 is SNHLY, CDR2 FYNNEI. CDR3 length: 14 residues. Study-level results: Dominating the ex vivo response were HLA-C-restricted CMV-specific TCR beta clonotypes. Cumulative frequency (of public TCR beta family members) identified carriers of CMV plus the relevant HLA.

TCRdb fed the reads into MiXCR, producing one record per CDR3 protein. The table lists a few hundred thousand distinct CDR3 sequences, 15% to 20% of them singletons, with around 12% in the top ten. The table lists this clonotype with a few counts. The antigen remains unidentified. The V call is TRBV2, the J call TRBJ1-5, with 7 nucleotides matching TRBD1. Source material: PBMCs. The TCR sequence derives from a human donor in good health (CMV status not recorded). Some clones in this sample may be carry-over from other donors' samples. The CDR3 bases are TGTGCCAGCAGTGATGGAAGGGGGCCGTGGACCCAGCATTTT. It yields the protein CASSDGRGPWTQHF.